This T cell receptor beta chain was found in a study of T cells in Graves' hyperthyroidism and ophthalmopathy. V lost 1 base, J lost 1 base, and 6 bases lay in between. The germline gives CDR1 SEHNR, CDR2 FQNEAQ (reference sequence). This CDR3 has 14 residues. What was amplified from RNA transcripts were TCR beta CDR3 regions. Initially, a first-round RT-PCR of the TCR CDR3 employed the HTBI primer set. MiXCR was run by TCRdb on the multiplex PCR reads, yielding one entry per CDR3 protein. The table shows about 95,000 distinct CDR3 sequences, with 35% to 45% occurring only once. Those with hyperthyroidism were 18 to 65 years old, newly diagnosed, and ill for under 2 months. The study excluded patients with uncontrolled infection, other autoimmune disease, pregnancy or lactation.

The specimen sequenced was peripheral blood or thyroid tissue (not recorded which). This TCR was recovered from a woman in her 30s with Graves' hyperthyroidism. The rearrangement joins TRBV7-9 to TRBJ2-3, with a possible D match to TRBD2 (5 bases). The CDR3 region is CASSLEGGTDTQYF. The CDR3 DNA follows: TGTGCCAGCAGCTTAGAGGGAGGCACAGATACGCAGTATTTT.